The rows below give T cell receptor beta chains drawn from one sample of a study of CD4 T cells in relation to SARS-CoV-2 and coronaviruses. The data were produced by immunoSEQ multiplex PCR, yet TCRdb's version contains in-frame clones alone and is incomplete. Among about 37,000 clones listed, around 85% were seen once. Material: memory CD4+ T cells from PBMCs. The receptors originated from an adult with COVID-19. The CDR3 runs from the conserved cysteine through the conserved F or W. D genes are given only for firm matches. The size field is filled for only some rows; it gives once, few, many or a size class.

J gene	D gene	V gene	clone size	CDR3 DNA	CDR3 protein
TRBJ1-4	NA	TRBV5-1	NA	TGCGCCAGCAGCTTTACAGCCGGTACTAATGAAAAACTGTTTTTT	CASSFTAGTNEKLFF
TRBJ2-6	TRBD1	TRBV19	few	TGTGCCAGCCGGGACAGGGGGACCGACAGCTCTGGGGCCAACGTCCTGACTTTC	CASRDRGTDSSGANVLTF
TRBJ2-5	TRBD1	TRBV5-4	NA	TGTGCCAGCAGCTTGAAGCAGGGGGATGAGACCCAGTACTTC	CASSLKQGDETQYF
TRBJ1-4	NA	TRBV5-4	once	TGTGCCAGCAGCCCGGGGGACGGACTTAATGAAAAACTGTTTTTT	CASSPGDGLNEKLFF
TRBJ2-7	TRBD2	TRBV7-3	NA	TGTGCCAGCAGCTTAGGGGTGCGCGGGAGCGGGAACGAGCAGTACTTC	CASSLGVRGSGNEQYF
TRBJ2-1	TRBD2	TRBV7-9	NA	TGTGCCAGCAGCTCCTTAGCGGGAGGTTCCTACAATGAGCAGTTCTTC	CASSSLAGGSYNEQFF
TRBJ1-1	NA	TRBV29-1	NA	TGCAGCGTTGTGGTCGGGGGCAACGCTGAAGCTTTCTTT	CSVVVGGNAEAFF
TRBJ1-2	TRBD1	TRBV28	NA	TGTGCCAGCACCTTAGGACAGGGATACGGCTACACCTTC	CASTLGQGYGYTF
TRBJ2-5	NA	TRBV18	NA	TGTGCCAGCTCACCCCCCGGGGGAACAGGACACCAAGAGACCCAGTACTTC	CASSPPGGTGHQETQYF
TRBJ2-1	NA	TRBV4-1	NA	TGCGCCAGCAGCCAAGCAAGCGGGCCCCGTCTGTATGAGCAGTTCTTC	CASSQASGPRLYEQFF
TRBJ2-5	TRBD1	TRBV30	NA	TGTGCCTGGTGGGACAGGGCTTTGAAGACCCAGTACTTC	CAWWDRALKTQYF
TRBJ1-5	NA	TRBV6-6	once	TGTGCCAGCTGGGGGGGGTCTTATCAGCCCCAGCATTTT	CASWGGSYQPQHF
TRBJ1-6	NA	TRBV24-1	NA	TGTGCCACCAGTGTTGGGAGCTCCTATAATTCACCCCTCCACTTT	CATSVGSSYNSPLHF
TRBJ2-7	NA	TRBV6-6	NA	TGTGCCAGCAGTTTAACACACTACGAGCAGTACTTC	CASSLTHYEQYF
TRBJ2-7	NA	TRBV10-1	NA	TGCGCCAGCAGTAGTTCTAGTATTGCCTACGAGCAGTACTTC	CASSSSSIAYEQYF
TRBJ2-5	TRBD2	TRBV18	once	TGTGCCAGCTCACCATTGGGACTAGCGGAAGAGACCCAGTACTTC	CASSPLGLAEETQYF
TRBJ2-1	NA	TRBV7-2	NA	TGTGCCAGCAGCCGGCGGGTCAGCTCCTACAATGAGCAGTTCTTC	CASSRRVSSYNEQFF
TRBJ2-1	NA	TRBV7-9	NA	TGTGCCAGCAGCTTAGGGCAGACCAGGATCTACAATGAGCAGTTCTTC	CASSLGQTRIYNEQFF
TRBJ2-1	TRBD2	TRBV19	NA	TGTGCCAGTAGTAGTACGGGACTAGGGTCGGGCAATGAGCAGTTCTTC	CASSSTGLGSGNEQFF
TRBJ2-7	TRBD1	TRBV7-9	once	TGTGCCTCGGGACAGGGTTCCTACGAGCAGTACTTC	CASGQGSYEQYF
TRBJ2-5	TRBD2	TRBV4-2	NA	TGTGCCAGCAGCCAAGAAGTAGCGGGCAGAGAGACCCAGTACTTC	CASSQEVAGRETQYF